Below are 2 T cell receptor beta chains sequenced from a single sample in a study of cytomegalovirus exposure and HLA in healthy donors (dated by TCRdb to 2017 to 2019). Library method: the immunoSEQ multiplex PCR assay. The multiplex PCR relied on a mix of 60 forward primers for TCR Vbeta segments and 13 reverse primers for TCR Jbeta segments. TCRdb limited this immuneACCESS table to in-frame rearrangements with V and J called. A share of clones is missing; checked studies link under half to unresolved V genes, and the rest is unexplained. Here the sample has 250,000 or so clones; about 81% occur a single time. The ten largest clones capture under 8% of the sample. Sequenced sample: PBMCs. Receptors were obtained from a woman aged 55-69 years in good health and CMV-seropositive.

This chain links TRBV7-2 with TRBJ1-1, with TRBD1 as a possible D gene (5 bases). CDR3 length: 13 amino acids. Germline V lookup: CDR1 SGHTA, CDR2 FQGNSA. V shed 2 bases and J shed 7 bases, with 11 bases lying between them. The CDR3 DNA reads as TGTGCCAGCAGCTTAATGACAGACCTTGAAGCTTTCTTT. This sequence encodes CASSLMTDLEAFF. The full variable domain, in which reference TRBV7-2 and TRBJ1-1 provide the parts outside the CDR3, is GAGVSQSPSNKVTEKGKDVELRCDPISGHTALYWYRQSLGQGLEFLIYFQGNSAPDKSGLPSDRFSAERTGGSVSTLTIQRTQQEDSAVYLCASSLMTDLEAFFGQGTRLTVV.

This chain joins TRBV9 and TRBJ2-3, with 9 nucleotides matching TRBD1. The CDR3 is 16 amino acids. The V gene end was trimmed by 3 bases and the J gene end by 1 base; junction bases not matched to a gene: 6. Germline CDR1 SGDLS, CDR2 YYNGEE. The CDR3 DNA is TGTGCCAGCAGCGGTACAGGGGGCGCCCGCACAGATACGCAGTATTTT. Its protein is CASSGTGGARTDTQYF.